The 15 T cell receptor beta chains below were found in one sample sequenced in a study of spatial heterogeneity in lung cancer. TCRdb independently ran MiXCR on the 5' RACE reads; one entry per CDR3 protein. The profile shows about 38,000 distinct CDR3 sequences, 7.5% to 8% of them singletons. Sample time point: sample taken at primary tumor resection. This specimen consisted of PBMCs, obtained at surgery. The receptor source for this set is a male donor with early-stage non-small cell lung cancer.

The rearrangement links TRBV29-1 to TRBJ2-3; 8 bases are a match to TRBD1. The ends lost 1 base at V and 4 bases at J; junction bases unmatched: 7. Germline loops: CDR1 SQVTM, CDR2 ANQGSEA. The CDR3 contains 15 residues. The CDR3 region is CSVEVTDRVADTQYF. CDR3 coding DNA: TGCAGCGTTGAAGTCACGGACAGGGTCGCAGATACGCAGTATTTT.

This clonotype came up a few times. The genes are TRBV20-1 and TRBJ2-1, with TRBD2 matching over 11 bases. From germline, CDR1 is DFQATT and CDR2 SNEGSKA (reference sequence). CDR3 length equals 15 residues. With V trimmed by 0 bases and J by 9 bases, 7 bases remained unmatched. CDR3 in amino acids: CSARDGTSGTSEQFF. CDR3 nucleotides: TGCAGTGCTAGAGATGGGACTAGCGGAACGAGTGAGCAGTTCTTC.

This clonotype has more than one count but fewer than ten. J is TRBJ1-1 and V is TRBV6-1; TRBD1 might be the D (5 bases). Germline values: CDR1 MNHNS, CDR2 SASEGT. CDR3 size: 14 residues. V lost 2 bases and J lost 1, with 8 bases in between. CDR3 sequence reads: CASSENQGNTEAFF. Here the CDR3 DNA reads TGTGCCAGCAGTGAAAATCAGGGGAACACTGAAGCTTTCTTT.

This clonotype was picked up many times. This chain uses TRBV7-2 with TRBJ1-3; TRBD1 might be the D (6 bases). Per germline, CDR1 SGHTA and CDR2 FQGNSA. This CDR3 is built from 15 residues. Trimming took off 1 base at V and 0 bases at J, with 7 bases between the two ends. The CDR3 DNA reads TGTGCCAGCAGCTTAGGGGACATCTCTGGAAACACCATATATTTT. Translated, it gives CASSLGDISGNTIYF.

This clonotype has a count of ten or more. The chain joins TRBV7-8 to TRBJ2-7, with 8 bases identical to TRBD1. V trimming: 1 base; J trimming: 4 bases; junction bases outside the gene matches: 6. Germline V gene sequence: CDR1 SGHVS, CDR2 FQNEAQ. The CDR3 is 15 residues long. The DNA for the CDR3 is TGTGCCAGCAGCTTAGACCCGGACAGGGCTTACGAGCAGTACGTC. Residues: CASSLDPDRAYEQYV.

The table lists this clonotype with many counts. This chain uses TRBV12-3 or TRBV12-4 with TRBJ2-2; D gene uncertain. V shed 3 bases and J shed 1 base, with 6 bases lying between them. The CDR3 contains 14 residues. The CDR3 region has the DNA TGTGCCAGCAGTTTCAACCGGAACACCGGGGAGCTGTTTTTT. Translated: CASSFNRNTGELFF.

This clonotype showed up many times. V is TRBV5-8 and J is TRBJ2-5; D tentatively reads TRBD1 or TRBD2 (6 bases each). The germline V and J ends were trimmed by 1 base and 1 base, with 11 bases remaining between them. The V gene's germline CDR1 is SGHTS and CDR2 YDEGEE. The CDR3 runs 15 residues. CDR3 DNA sequence: TGTGCCAGCAGCTTGAGGGGGGCTAGCCAAGAGACCCAGTACTTC. Translation gives CASSLRGASQETQYF.

This clonotype was recorded many times. CDR3 residues: CASSRRGFQETQYF. CDR3 bases: TGTGCCAGCAGCCGAAGGGGGTTCCAAGAGACCCAGTACTTC. The chain employs TRBV7-2 and TRBJ2-5; weak D call: TRBD1 (6 bases). Trimming removed 5 bases at V and 1 base at J, with 11 bases between. Per the germline V gene, CDR1 is SGHTA and CDR2 is FQGNSA. The CDR3 consists of 14 residues.

This clonotype was counted ten times or more. The J gene is TRBJ1-2, the V gene TRBV13, with D perhaps TRBD1 (6 bases). This CDR3 spans 15 amino acids. The germline V gene encodes CDR1 PRHDT and CDR2 FYEKMQ (reference sequence). V lost 0 bases, J lost 4 bases, and 12 bases lay in between. The CDR3 bases are TGTGCCAGCAGCTTAGGACAGGGCGGGGGCTATGGCTACACCTTC. It encodes CASSLGQGGGYGYTF.

A remark on this clonotype: This sequence may be a read error, since a much larger clone differs from it by one base. The chain links TRBV4-3 to TRBJ2-1, with TRBD2 identical over 8 bases. The germline V gene has CDR1 LGHNA and CDR2 YSLEER. The CDR3 runs 16 residues. The DNA of the CDR3 is TGCGCCAGCAACCAAGGTGCTAGCGGGTACTTCAATGAGCAGTTCTTC. This gives the protein CASNQGASGYFNEQFF.

This clonotype was seen at least ten times. The chain is built from TRBV24-1 and TRBJ2-1; 9 nucleotides align to TRBD1. In germline, CDR1 is KGHDR, CDR2 SFDVKD. After removal of 7 bases from V and 4 bases from J, the junction contained 7 bases not matched to a gene. The CDR3 covers 15 residues. Here the CDR3 reads CATRPGTGLYNEQFF. The CDR3 nucleotides read TGTGCCACCAGGCCGGGGACAGGGCTTTACAATGAGCAGTTCTTC.

This clonotype was counted between two and nine times. The V gene is TRBV7-6, the J gene TRBJ1-3, with unresolved D. V was pared by 4 bases and J by 1 base, with 8 bases between. CDR1 is SGHVS, CDR2 FNYEAQ, per germline. The CDR3 totals 14 residues. CDR3 in DNA: TGTGCCAGCAGCTCAACCGATTCTGGAAACACCATATATTTT. Its protein is CASSSTDSGNTIYF.

The chain uses TRBV7-9 and TRBJ2-2, with a possible D match to TRBD1 (6 bases). Germline loops: CDR1 SEHNR, CDR2 FQNEAQ (reference sequence). V lost 4 bases to trimming and J lost 6 bases, with 21 bases between them. The CDR3 consists of 17 residues. The CDR3 loop reads CASSYRQGGLKAGELFF. CDR3 coding DNA: TGTGCCAGCAGCTATCGACAAGGGGGTTTAAAAGCCGGGGAGCTGTTTTTT. Complete variable domain (other parts from reference TRBV7-9 and TRBJ2-2): DTGVSQNPRHKITKRGQNVTFRCDPISEHNRLYWYRQTLGQGPEFLTYFQNEAQLEKSRLLSDRFSAERPKGSFSTLEIQRTEQGDSAMYLCASSYRQGGLKAGELFFGEGSRLTVL.

V is TRBV20-1 and J is TRBJ2-1, with a weak D call TRBD2 (6 bases). The ends were cut back, 0 bases at V and 6 bases at J, with 15 bases in the middle. CDR3 length: 15 amino acids. The germline CDR1 and CDR2 sequences are DFQATT and SNEGSKA (reference sequence). The CDR3 region has the DNA TGCAGTGCTAGAGATTTTAGCGGAGGGCCCAATGAGCAGTTCTTC. It translates to CSARDFSGGPNEQFF.

There are many counts of this clonotype. V gene TRBV7-2 combines with J gene TRBJ1-1; TRBD1 aligns across 7 bases. CDR3 length equals 13 residues. The J segment lost 5 bases and the V segment lost 10 bases, leaving 10 bases of the junction unmatched. CDR1 SGHTA and CDR2 FQGNSA come from the germline V gene. CDR3 sequence: CATSGRGQTEAFF. For the CDR3, the DNA is TGTGCCACCTCAGGGAGGGGGCAAACTGAAGCTTTCTTT.